Shown below are 14 T cell receptor beta chains from a single sample sequenced in a study of T cell therapy after organ transplantation. No antigen is known for these receptors. Sequenced by immunoSEQ multiplex PCR; TCRdb stores in-frame clones only, minus some. The profile covers 45,000 to 50,000 clones, with 85% to 95% appearing a single time and around 3% taken by the ten largest. Sequenced here: CD8+ T cells from blood, sampled before autologous CMV-specific T cell therapy. These receptors originate from a human patient who had received a solid organ transplant and had CMV disease.

The table lists this clone with a few counts. V is TRBV2 and J is TRBJ1-1, with 8 nucleotides matching TRBD1. Germline V lookup: CDR1 SNHLY, CDR2 FYNNEI. The CDR3 length is 14 residues. The J segment lost 4 bases and the V segment lost 3 bases, leaving 4 bases of the junction unmatched. CDR3 nucleotides: TGTGCCAGCAGTGAGGCGACAGGGGCCACTGAAGCTTTCTTT. Translated: CASSEATGATEAFF.

This clone has a single count. The chain couples TRBV19 to TRBJ1-2; D gene unclear. This CDR3 contains 11 residues. The V gene lost 8 bases and the J gene lost 1 base, with 5 bases spanning the gap. Germline CDR1 reads LNHDA; CDR2 reads SQIVND (reference sequence). The CDR3 nucleotides are TGTGCCAGTGAAGGTAACTATGGCTACACCTTC. It codes for CASEGNYGYTF.

The chain uses TRBV20-1 and TRBJ1-4, with 7 bases aligning to TRBD1. The CDR3 length is 11 residues. V gave up 6 bases and J gave up 16 bases; unmatched junction bases: 11. Germline CDR1 is DFQATT and CDR2 is SNEGSKA (reference sequence). The CDR3 loop reads CSANEGQHQFF. DNA for the CDR3: TGCAGTGCAAATGAGGGACAGCACCAGTTTTTT.

This chain uses TRBV7-6 with TRBJ2-7, with D unclear. The CDR3 is made up of 12 amino acids. Germline values: CDR1 SGHVS, CDR2 FNYEAQ. Trimming stripped 1 base from V and 7 bases from J, with 8 bases between. The CDR3 sequence is CASSLGTREQYF. CDR3 DNA sequence: TGTGCCAGCAGCTTAGGGACCCGGGAGCAGTACTTC.

The gene calls are TRBV5-1 and TRBJ2-1, with D possibly being TRBD1 or TRBD2 (5 bases each). V was trimmed by 5 bases and J by 8 bases, leaving 11 bases between them. Germline CDR1 and CDR2: SGHRS and YFSETQ. The CDR3 consists of 12 residues. The CDR3 region is CASRLRGDEQFF. The CDR3 region has the DNA TGCGCCAGCAGGTTGAGAGGGGATGAGCAGTTCTTC.

V and J are TRBV6-6 and TRBJ2-7, with a weak D call TRBD2 (5 bases). The CDR3 runs to 14 residues. V shed 4 bases and J shed 2 bases, with 12 bases lying between them. Germline V gives CDR1 MNHNY, CDR2 SVGAGI (reference sequence). The CDR3 region has the DNA TGTGCCAGCAGTTTTAGCGCCCAGCCCTACGAGCAGTACTTC. Translated, it gives CASSFSAQPYEQYF.

J is TRBJ2-2 and V is TRBV30; D gene unclear. Germline V gene lookup returns CDR1 GTSNPN and CDR2 SVGIG (reference sequence). This CDR3 has 14 residues. Trimming removed 2 bases at V and 4 bases at J, with 11 bases between. Written as DNA, the CDR3 is TGTGCCTGGAGTATATCCCCTAGCACCGGGGAGCTGTTTTTT. Amino acid sequence: CAWSISPSTGELFF. Full variable domain (remainder filled in from reference TRBV30 and TRBJ2-2): SQTIHQWPATLVQPVGSPLSLECTVEGTSNPNLYWYRQAAGRGLQLLFYSVGIGQISSEVPQNLSASRPQDRQFILSSKKLLLSDSGFYLCAWSISPSTGELFFGEGSRLTVL.

This clone has only a few counts. The chain recombines TRBV5-5 with TRBJ2-7, with 7 bases lining up with TRBD1. The CDR3 length is 15 residues. Germline CDR1 and CDR2: SGHKS and YYEKEE (reference sequence). V trimming: 4 bases; J trimming: 4 bases; junction bases outside the gene matches: 11. The CDR3 DNA sequence: TGTGCCAGCAGCGTCGGACAGGCGGTCAGGTACGAGCAGTACTTC. This sequence encodes CASSVGQAVRYEQYF.

The genes are TRBV6-6 and TRBJ2-2; D call uncertain. CDR1 MNHNY and CDR2 SVGAGI come from the germline V gene (reference sequence). The V gene lost 6 bases and the J gene lost 1 base, with 3 bases spanning the gap. This CDR3 contains 12 residues. DNA of the CDR3: TGTGCCAGCAGACAGAACACCGGGGAGCTGTTTTTT. It yields the protein CASRQNTGELFF.

The V and J genes are TRBV29-1 and TRBJ2-7; 7 positions agree with TRBD1. The CDR3 length is 13 residues. V was clipped by 4 bases and J by 2 bases; unmatched bases: 5. Germline CDR1 is SQVTM and CDR2 is ANQGSEA. The DNA for the CDR3 is TGCAGCGTTGTCGCGACAGGGACCTACGAGCAGTACTTC. As protein: CSVVATGTYEQYF.

The chain joins TRBV30 to TRBJ1-1, with 7 bases identical to TRBD1. CDR1 and CDR2 from the germline V gene are GTSNPN and SVGIG (reference sequence). The CDR3 spans 12 residues. Trimming took 2 bases from V and 6 from J; bases not matched to a gene: 3. CDR3 protein: CAWSSGGAEAFF. The DNA of the CDR3 is TGTGCCTGGAGTTCAGGGGGTGCTGAAGCTTTCTTT. Filled out from reference TRBV30 and TRBJ1-1, the complete variable domain reads SQTIHQWPATLVQPVGSPLSLECTVEGTSNPNLYWYRQAAGRGLQLLFYSVGIGQISSEVPQNLSASRPQDRQFILSSKKLLLSDSGFYLCAWSSGGAEAFFGQGTRLTVV.

This sequence joins TRBV10-3 and TRBJ2-7, with D maybe TRBD2 (5 bases). The CDR3 covers 19 residues. V was pared by 5 bases and J by 2 bases, with 28 bases between. CDR1 and CDR2 from the germline V gene are ENHRY and SYGVKD. DNA of the CDR3: TGTGCCATCAGTCGGACCTCCCCGGGTCCTCAAGCGGCCCCCTACGAGCAGTACTTC. Its translation is CAISRTSPGPQAAPYEQYF.

The chain combines TRBV19 with TRBJ2-3, with TRBD2 matching 10 bases. CDR1 and CDR2 from the germline V gene are LNHDA and SQIVND (reference sequence). The CDR3 has 17 residues. With 6 bases clipped from V and 7 bases from J, the junction kept 16 bases outside the gene matches. The CDR3 spells CASRSHLAGVETNTQYF. Here the CDR3 DNA reads TGTGCCAGTAGATCCCATCTAGCGGGAGTTGAAACTAATACGCAGTATTTT.

The chain links TRBV29-1 to TRBJ2-7; 7 bases are shared with TRBD1. The junction had 13 bases not matched to a gene; V was cut back by 2 bases and J by 0 bases. The CDR3 covers 17 residues. CDR1 and CDR2 (germline): SQVTM, ANQGSEA. DNA for the CDR3: TGCAGCGTTGAACTAGTCCCGGACAGGTCGGGCTCCTACGAGCAGTACTTC. It encodes CSVELVPDRSGSYEQYF.